The rows below give T cell receptor beta chains drawn from one sample of a study of T cell changes during pregnancy in multiple sclerosis. Sequencing used immunoSEQ multiplex PCR; TCRdb keeps in-frame clones, though not all of them. This sample carries approximately 46,000 clones, approximately 92% of them seen once, and the ten largest clones take around 10%. Sample: CD8+ T cells from peripheral blood mononuclear cells, taken after pregnancy. The receptor set was obtained from a female donor with multiple sclerosis, enrolled in a pregnancy study. Each CDR3 is given with its conserved first and last residue. A D gene is named only where the DNA matches it firmly. Clone size appears in some rows only: once, few, many, or a class for an expanded clone.

-	-	13	TRBV28	TRBJ1-5	TGTGCCAGCAGTCCACCGGGCAATCAGCCCCAGCATTTT	CASSPPGNQPQHF
-	TRBD1	14	TRBV6-1	TRBJ2-3	TGTGCCACTGGGACAGGGGGCTGGACAGATACGCAGTATTTT	CATGTGGWTDTQYF
once	TRBD2	15	TRBV13	TRBJ2-1	TGTGCCAGCAGCTTATGGGCTAGCGGTAACAATGAGCAGTTCTTC	CASSLWASGNNEQFF
-	-	14	TRBV6-1	TRBJ1-3	TGTGCCACCGGAGCCCAGGGATTCGGAAACACCATATATTTT	CATGAQGFGNTIYF
-	-	16	TRBV19	TRBJ2-7	TGTGCCAGTAGTCCTACCCCGCAGGGGATACCCTACGAGCAGTACTTC	CASSPTPQGIPYEQYF
-	-	15	TRBV4-1	TRBJ1-4	TGCGCCAGCAGCCAAGATAGAGGGCTTGGGGAAAAACTGTTTTTT	CASSQDRGLGEKLFF
-	-	15	TRBV19	TRBJ1-2	TGTGCCAGTAGTCCGAGGCGACAGGAAGGCTATGGCTACACCTTC	CASSPRRQEGYGYTF
-	-	14	TRBV13	TRBJ2-6	TGTGCCAGCAGCACCCGGTCTGGGGCCAACGTCCTGACTTTC	CASSTRSGANVLTF
-	-	11	TRBV10-1	TRBJ2-7	TGCGCCAGCAATCCTACCGACGAGCAGTACTTC	CASNPTDEQYF
-	-	17	TRBV4-3	TRBJ1-1	TGCGCCAGCAGTCCAAACCTGGGGGCGAGGTTGAACACTGAAGCTTTCTTT	CASSPNLGARLNTEAFF
few	-	15	TRBV6-5	TRBJ1-1	TGTGCCAGCAGTTACATGGGGGGGAGCTTCACTGAAGCTTTCTTT	CASSYMGGSFTEAFF
-	-	16	TRBV14	TRBJ2-1	TGTGCCAGCAGCCTAAAAACTAGGGCCTCCTACAATGAGCAGTTCTTC	CASSLKTRASYNEQFF
-	TRBD1	16	TRBV5-6	TRBJ1-5	TGTGCCAGCAGCTTGGGTACGGGACAGGTCAATCAGCCCCAGCATTTT	CASSLGTGQVNQPQHF
-	-	15	TRBV6-5	TRBJ2-1	TGTGCCAGCAGTTATAGCAAGGGGGTCACGAATGAGCAGTTCTTC	CASSYSKGVTNEQFF
-	TRBD2	12	TRBV10-1	TRBJ2-4	TGCGCCAGCAGTGTGGGACTAGCGACTCAGTACTTC	CASSVGLATQYF
-	TRBD2	16	TRBV7-6	TRBJ2-7	TGTGCCAGCAGTCCGACTAGCGGGAGGGTGCCGTACGAGCAGTACTTC	CASSPTSGRVPYEQYF
-	TRBD2	18	TRBV10-3	TRBJ2-1	TGTGCCATCAGATCGGGACTAGCGGACAAAGAAGCATACAATGAGCAGTTCTTC	CAIRSGLADKEAYNEQFF
-	-	13	TRBV29-1	TRBJ1-2	TGCAGCGTTGAGTCAGGGAGGGTTCATGGCTACACCTTC	CSVESGRVHGYTF
-	-	14	TRBV27	TRBJ1-1	TGTGCCAGCAGTTTAACGGGTTCGAGCACTGAAGCTTTCTTT	CASSLTGSSTEAFF
-	TRBD1	17	TRBV4-1	TRBJ1-2	TGCGCCAGCAGCCCCGGACAGGGTTCCGCCATCGACTATGGCTACACCTTC	CASSPGQGSAIDYGYTF
-	-	13	TRBV4-3	TRBJ1-4	TGCGCCAGCAGCCATCAGGGAAATGAAAAACTGTTTTTT	CASSHQGNEKLFF
-	TRBD1	16	TRBV7-8	TRBJ2-6	TGTGCCAGCAGCTTATGGCCTAAACAGGGGACCAACGTCCTGACTTTC	CASSLWPKQGTNVLTF
-	TRBD2	17	TRBV4-3	TRBJ2-1	TGCGCCAGCAGCCAGGGTCTAGCGGGCCTGGCCTACAATGAGCAGTTCTTC	CASSQGLAGLAYNEQFF
-	-	15	TRBV2	TRBJ1-1	TGTGCCAGCAGTGATGTCGTCGGGGTATGGGTTGAAGCTTTCTTT	CASSDVVGVWVEAFF
-	TRBD1	16	TRBV7-9	TRBJ1-1	TGTGCCAGCAGCCCTATAACAGGGGAAGGAAGCACTGAAGCTTTCTTT	CASSPITGEGSTEAFF
-	-	13	TRBV6-1	TRBJ2-2	TGTGCCAGCAGTGCCACTGGTGCCGGGGAGCTGTTTTTT	CASSATGAGELFF
-	TRBD2	15	TRBV5-4	TRBJ2-3	TGTGCCAGCAACGCGCTAGCGGGAGGGCCAGATACGCAGTATTTT	CASNALAGGPDTQYF
once	-	11	TRBV10-2	TRBJ2-4	TGCGCCAGCATGAAACTTGATCATCAGTACTTC	CASMKLDHQYF
-	TRBD2	15	TRBV13	TRBJ2-1	TGTGCCAGCAGCGAGACTAGCGGACCATACAATGAGCAGTTCTTC	CASSETSGPYNEQFF
once	-	14	TRBV5-4	TRBJ2-3	TGTGCCAGCAGCTTGGGTTGGGGGGCAGATACGCAGTATTTT	CASSLGWGADTQYF
-	-	16	TRBV11-3	TRBJ1-5	TGTGCCAGCAGCTTAAGGAAGGAGATCGGCAATCAGCCCCAGCATTTT	CASSLRKEIGNQPQHF
-	TRBD1	17	TRBV30	TRBJ1-2	TGTGCCTGGAGTGTATCCGGGACAGGGTTCATTAGCTATGGCTACACCTTC	CAWSVSGTGFISYGYTF
-	TRBD2	16	TRBV27	TRBJ2-5	TGTGCCAGCAGTTACATAGCGGGAGGGCCCGGGGAGACCCAGTACTTC	CASSYIAGGPGETQYF